The text below deals with one TCR beta chain. Its target is not known. The CDR3 has 12 residues. Trimming removed 5 bases from V and 13 bases from J; junction bases left unmatched: 11. Germline V lookup: CDR1 SGHTA, CDR2 FQGNSA. The data are from a study of CD8+ T cells in alopecia areata. Study findings and constraints: Among the cells sequenced in scalp samples are also the resident alphabeta T cells of normal skin. Lesional tissue from the scalp (especially in alopecia totalis/universalis) showed higher clonality than normal scalp.

Following RNA extraction, reverse transcription yielded cDNA that acted as the sequencing template. Libraries were prepared by immunoSEQ multiplex PCR; TCRdb keeps only in-frame clonotypes and omits some of them. Among about 110,000 clones listed, around 59% were seen once. The origin of this receptor is a human donor in good health. The source material was CD8+ T cells sorted from blood. The chain is built from TRBV7-2 and TRBJ2-7; 7 bases agree with TRBD2. For the CDR3, the DNA is TGTGCCAGCAGCCTGGCTGGACTAGACCCATACTTC. Its protein is CASSLAGLDPYF.